Listed here are 4 T cell receptor beta chains from one sample, sequenced in a study of blood T cell repertoires in COVID-19. The repertoire was sequenced with immunoSEQ multiplex PCR; TCRdb's copy has only in-frame clones and lacks some. The table shows some 260,000 clones, with approximately 90% occurring only once. Specimen: PBMCs or T cells enriched from blood (not recorded which). All receptors derive from a man aged 35-49 years who had recovered from COVID-19.

This clone has more than one count but fewer than ten. V usage is TRBV30 and J usage is TRBJ1-1; a weak D match, TRBD1 (6 bases). The CDR3 is 14 amino acids. The V and J ends lost 2 bases and 4 bases respectively, with 14 bases between them. Germline V gene lookup returns CDR1 GTSNPN and CDR2 SVGIG (reference sequence). Written as DNA, the CDR3 is TGTGCCTGGAGTTTGGACAGTACGGCCACTGAAGCTTTCTTT. Residues: CAWSLDSTATEAFF.

This clone was detected only once. The chain employs TRBV28 and TRBJ1-3, with 8 nucleotides matching TRBD1. CDR3 length: 18 residues. CDR1 is MDHEN and CDR2 is SYDVKM in the germline V gene. V gave up 5 bases and J gave up 0 bases; unmatched junction bases: 12. The DNA of the CDR3 is TGTGCCAGCAGTCCCCAGGGGGCCGTGTGGCTCTCTGGAAACACCATATATTTT. Translating it yields CASSPQGAVWLSGNTIYF.

V and J are TRBV19 and TRBJ2-5; possible D gene TRBD1, 5 bases. Germline CDR1 and CDR2: LNHDA and SQIVND (reference sequence). V lost 5 bases, J lost 10 bases, and 11 bases lay in between. CDR3 length: 11 residues. The CDR3 bases are TGTGCCAGTAGTCTGGGGCGAATCCAGTACTTC. Translation gives CASSLGRIQYF.

The rearrangement uses TRBV20-1 and TRBJ2-3; 12 bases are a match to TRBD2. The CDR3 extends over 14 amino acids. Germline CDR1 DFQATT, CDR2 SNEGSKA (reference sequence). V lost 3 bases and J lost 8; bases outside the gene matches: 6. The CDR3 region has the DNA TGCAGTGCTAGTTCGGGACTAGCGGGTCCTACGCAGTATTTT. Translating it yields CSASSGLAGPTQYF.